This TCR beta chain was documented in a study of blood T cell repertoires in COVID-19. Across the whole study: PBMCs, B-cell-depleted T cells, or T cells provided the cDNA or gDNA that made up the material.

Patients in Seattle were enrolled during active infection, then followed longitudinally. CDR3 length: 13 residues. Per the germline V gene, CDR1 is SGHDT and CDR2 is YYEEEE. The germline V and J ends were trimmed by 4 bases and 0 bases, with 7 bases remaining between them. Under the authors' procedure: Quantification of nucleated cells was approximated via reference gene primer amplification. TCRdb's copy holds only in-frame clones and misses some; the assay was immunoSEQ multiplex PCR. V and J calls and clone size follow that table, whereas D and trimming were derived from the DNA. The sample carries about 170,000 clones, around nine tenths recorded once.

The chain recombines TRBV5-6 with TRBJ1-1, with TRBD1 as a possible D gene (6 bases). This clonotype originated in a woman older than 75 with COVID-19, enrolled during active disease. Specimen: peripheral blood. The CDR3 bases are TGTGCCAGCAGCCGGACAGTGAACACTGAAGCTTTCTTT. Translated, it gives CASSRTVNTEAFF.